Presented here are 21 T cell receptor beta chains from one specimen sequenced in a study of T-cell reconstitution after alpha-beta-depleted transplantation in children. For TCRbeta, the library was prepared with unique molecular identifiers. Each CDR3 protein gets one entry after TCRdb re-called the PCR reads with MiXCR. The sample includes 800,000 to 1,000,000 distinct CDR3 sequences, roughly 29% of them seen just once. Material: PBMCs, mostly from graft donor cells, obtained 360 days after TCRalphabeta/CD19-depleted stem cell transplant. Receptor source: a boy under two years old who had a stem cell transplant for SCID, so the T cells may come from the graft donor.

The table lists this clonotype with a few counts. The V call is TRBV5-1, the J call TRBJ2-3; D possibly corresponds to TRBD1 (6 bases). The CDR3 length is 15 residues. Deletions cut 0 bases from V and 4 bases from J, with 12 bases between. Per the germline V gene, CDR1 is SGHRS and CDR2 is YFSETQ. CDR3 nucleotide sequence: TGCGCCAGCAGCTTGGGGGGGCGCTTGGCAGATACGCAGTATTTT. It translates to CASSLGGRLADTQYF.

There are a few counts of this clonotype. V and J are TRBV5-1 and TRBJ2-1; tentative D call: TRBD1 (6 bases). This CDR3 has 14 residues. Trimming shortened V by 0 bases and J by 9 bases, and 13 bases separated the two germline ends. The germline gives CDR1 SGHRS, CDR2 YFSETQ. This CDR3 is CASSLGTTGTEQFF. The CDR3, as DNA: TGCGCCAGCAGCTTGGGTACCACAGGGACTGAGCAGTTCTTC.

This clonotype was seen more than once but under ten times. The chain combines TRBV4-1 with TRBJ2-1; no reliable D call. Trimming left V 1 base short and J 6 bases short, with 7 bases between. The CDR3 consists of 13 residues. Germline assignment: CDR1 MGHRA and CDR2 YSYEKL. The CDR3 here is CASSQVGRNEQFF. DNA of the CDR3: TGCGCCAGCAGCCAAGTTGGTCGCAATGAGCAGTTCTTC.

V is TRBV7-2 and J is TRBJ2-2, with TRBD1 matching 8 bases. CDR1 is SGHTA, CDR2 FQGNSA, per germline. This CDR3 is 15 amino acids long. With V trimmed by 8 bases and J by 5 bases, 10 bases remained unmatched. For the CDR3, the DNA is TGTGCCAGCGGAAGAGGACAGGGAAAGACCGGGGAGCTGTTTTTT. This sequence encodes CASGRGQGKTGELFF.

This clonotype turned up a few times. A read error may account for a junction end that differs from germline. This chain joins TRBV25-1 and TRBJ2-7; D not resolved. The CDR3 spans 11 residues. The germline V gene has CDR1 MGHDK and CDR2 SYGVNS. This CDR3 is CASSVHFERYF. The DNA for the CDR3 is TGTGCCAGCAGTGTACACTTCGAGCGGTACTTC.

This clonotype was seen a handful of times. The V gene is TRBV5-6, the J gene TRBJ2-3; D might be TRBD1 (5 bases). CDR1 is SGHDT, CDR2 YYEEEE, per germline. V was trimmed by 0 bases and J by 8 bases, leaving 10 bases between them. The CDR3 has 13 amino acids. The CDR3 bases are TGTGCCAGCAGCTTGGACCCCAGGGTTACGCAGTATTTT. As protein: CASSLDPRVTQYF.

The V gene is TRBV5-1, the J gene TRBJ2-3, with 13 bases fitting TRBD2. With 1 base clipped from V and 2 bases from J, the junction kept 7 bases outside the gene matches. Germline lookup yields CDR1 SGHRS and CDR2 YFSETQ. The CDR3 runs 18 residues. This CDR3 reads CASSLRQLAGGLTDTQYF. CDR3 DNA sequence: TGCGCCAGCAGCTTGAGGCAACTAGCGGGGGGGCTCACAGATACGCAGTATTTT.

This chain connects TRBV7-9 to TRBJ2-7; 8 bases fit TRBD1. Germline CDR1 reads SEHNR; CDR2 reads FQNEAQ (reference sequence). The CDR3 is made up of 13 amino acids. The ends lost 8 bases at V and 0 bases at J; junction bases unmatched: 3. The CDR3 region has the DNA TGTGCCAGCCAACAGGGGGACTCCTACGAGCAGTACTTC. Translating it yields CASQQGDSYEQYF.

The chain links TRBV9 to TRBJ2-2, with TRBD2 identical over 7 bases. Per the germline V gene, CDR1 is SGDLS and CDR2 is YYNGEE. The CDR3 runs to 16 residues. With V trimmed by 2 bases and J by 4 bases, 8 bases remained unmatched. CDR3 DNA sequence: TGTGCCAGCAGCGTTGGGGGGGGATGGGGCACCGGGGAGCTGTTTTTT. Its translation is CASSVGGGWGTGELFF.

This clonotype was recorded a few times. The V and J genes are TRBV5-6 and TRBJ2-7; D is unclear. CDR1 and CDR2 from the germline V gene are SGHDT and YYEEEE. The V end lost 2 bases, the J end lost 3 bases, and 9 bases lay between the germline ends. The CDR3 sequence is 13 residues long. The CDR3 bases are TGTGCCAGCAGCTTCTTAGTGGGCTACGAGCAGTACTTC. As protein: CASSFLVGYEQYF.

V is TRBV9 and J is TRBJ1-1, with a weak D call TRBD1 (5 bases). From germline, CDR1 is SGDLS and CDR2 YYNGEE. The germline V and J ends were trimmed by 0 bases and 5 bases, with 17 bases remaining between them. The CDR3 is 16 residues long. CDR3 nucleotides: TGTGCCAGCAGCGTAGGGCCCAAGGGGCTGGGAACTGAAGCTTTCTTT. Translated: CASSVGPKGLGTEAFF.

The chain links TRBV20-1 to TRBJ2-4; D not resolved. V was trimmed by 6 bases and J by 0 bases, leaving 21 bases between them. The CDR3 sequence is 17 residues long. The germline gives CDR1 DFQATT, CDR2 SNEGSKA (reference sequence). CDR3: CSAYRTELTLAKNIQYF. CDR3 sequence (DNA): TGCAGTGCCTACCGAACGGAACTGACACTAGCCAAAAACATTCAGTACTTC.

This clonotype was seen once. The chain is built from TRBV5-6 and TRBJ1-4, with TRBD1 identical over 9 bases. This CDR3 contains 15 residues. Germline V gene data show CDR1 as SGHDT and CDR2 as YYEEEE. V lost 3 bases and J lost 8; bases outside the gene matches: 8. CDR3 sequence reads: CASSWTGTGTEKLFF. CDR3 nucleotides: TGTGCCAGCAGCTGGACCGGGACAGGGACCGAAAAACTGTTTTTT.

This sequence joins TRBV13 and TRBJ1-3, with D maybe TRBD1 (6 bases). CDR1 is PRHDT and CDR2 is FYEKMQ in the germline V gene (reference sequence). The CDR3 spans 17 residues. The V end lost 0 bases, the J end lost 8 bases, and 20 bases lay between the germline ends. CDR3 sequence reads: CASSLGLYHSEGDTIYF. The CDR3, as DNA: TGTGCCAGCAGCTTAGGCCTTTATCACTCCGAGGGGGACACCATATATTTT.

The gene calls are TRBV29-1 and TRBJ2-3; TRBD2 matches 14 bases. The CDR3 loop spans 17 amino acids. Germline-derived CDR1 and CDR2 are SQVTM and ANQGSEA. The ends lost 3 bases at V and 0 bases at J; junction bases unmatched: 5. The CDR3 protein is CSVDGTSGGGSTDTQYF. CDR3 nucleotide sequence: TGCAGCGTTGACGGGACTAGCGGGGGCGGTAGCACAGATACGCAGTATTTT.

The CDR3 region is CASSQSGVEDTQYF. In nucleotides, the CDR3 is TGTGCCAGCAGCCAAAGCGGGGTAGAGGATACGCAGTATTTT. The chain uses TRBV4-2 and TRBJ2-3, with TRBD2 matching 7 bases. Trimming cost V 2 bases and J 6 bases; bases outside gene matches: 5. In germline, CDR1 is LGHNA, CDR2 YNFKEQ. This CDR3 has 14 amino acids.

V and J are TRBV10-3 and TRBJ2-5, with TRBD2 matching 7 bases. This CDR3 is built from 15 residues. Germline loops: CDR1 ENHRY, CDR2 SYGVKD. The V gene end was trimmed by 5 bases and the J gene end by 2 bases; junction bases not matched to a gene: 8. The CDR3 protein is CAISSGTKNQETQYF. CDR3 coding DNA: TGTGCCATCAGTTCCGGGACTAAGAATCAAGAGACCCAGTACTTC.

This chain joins TRBV5-1 and TRBJ1-2; tentatively, D is TRBD1 (6 bases). This CDR3 is built from 13 residues. The germline V gene has CDR1 SGHRS and CDR2 YFSETQ. The germline V and J ends were trimmed by 1 base and 8 bases, with 12 bases remaining between them. For the CDR3, the DNA is TGCGCCAGCAGCTTGACCCACAGGGACGGCTACACCTTC. Its translation: CASSLTHRDGYTF.

This clonotype was seen more than once but under ten times. This chain links TRBV7-2 with TRBJ2-7; possibly TRBD1 for D (7 bases). Trimming cost V 5 bases and J 5 bases, with 22 bases left between them. CDR1 and CDR2 from the germline V gene are SGHTA and FQGNSA. This CDR3 is built from 16 residues. The CDR3 sequence: CASSQRIRQGGDEQYF. Here the CDR3 DNA reads TGTGCCAGCAGCCAAAGAATACGACAGGGCGGGGACGAGCAGTACTTC.

This chain's CDR3 is CSVARDNYGYTF. The CDR3 region has the DNA TGCAGCGTTGCCCGCGATAACTATGGCTACACCTTC. The rearrangement uses TRBV29-1 and TRBJ1-2; D call uncertain. V was trimmed by 4 bases and J by 1 base, leaving 7 bases between them. The CDR3 extends over 12 amino acids. Germline V gene lookup returns CDR1 SQVTM and CDR2 ANQGSEA.

A remark on this clonotype: A much larger clone lies a single base off, so this may be a read error. V is TRBV12-3 or TRBV12-4 and J is TRBJ2-3; D is ambiguous. V was clipped by 3 bases and J by 2 bases, with 9 bases between them. This CDR3 has 14 amino acids. The CDR3 loop is CASSFGQHTDTQYF. The CDR3 DNA is TGTGCCAGCAGTTTTGGGCAGCACACAGATACGCAGTATTTT.